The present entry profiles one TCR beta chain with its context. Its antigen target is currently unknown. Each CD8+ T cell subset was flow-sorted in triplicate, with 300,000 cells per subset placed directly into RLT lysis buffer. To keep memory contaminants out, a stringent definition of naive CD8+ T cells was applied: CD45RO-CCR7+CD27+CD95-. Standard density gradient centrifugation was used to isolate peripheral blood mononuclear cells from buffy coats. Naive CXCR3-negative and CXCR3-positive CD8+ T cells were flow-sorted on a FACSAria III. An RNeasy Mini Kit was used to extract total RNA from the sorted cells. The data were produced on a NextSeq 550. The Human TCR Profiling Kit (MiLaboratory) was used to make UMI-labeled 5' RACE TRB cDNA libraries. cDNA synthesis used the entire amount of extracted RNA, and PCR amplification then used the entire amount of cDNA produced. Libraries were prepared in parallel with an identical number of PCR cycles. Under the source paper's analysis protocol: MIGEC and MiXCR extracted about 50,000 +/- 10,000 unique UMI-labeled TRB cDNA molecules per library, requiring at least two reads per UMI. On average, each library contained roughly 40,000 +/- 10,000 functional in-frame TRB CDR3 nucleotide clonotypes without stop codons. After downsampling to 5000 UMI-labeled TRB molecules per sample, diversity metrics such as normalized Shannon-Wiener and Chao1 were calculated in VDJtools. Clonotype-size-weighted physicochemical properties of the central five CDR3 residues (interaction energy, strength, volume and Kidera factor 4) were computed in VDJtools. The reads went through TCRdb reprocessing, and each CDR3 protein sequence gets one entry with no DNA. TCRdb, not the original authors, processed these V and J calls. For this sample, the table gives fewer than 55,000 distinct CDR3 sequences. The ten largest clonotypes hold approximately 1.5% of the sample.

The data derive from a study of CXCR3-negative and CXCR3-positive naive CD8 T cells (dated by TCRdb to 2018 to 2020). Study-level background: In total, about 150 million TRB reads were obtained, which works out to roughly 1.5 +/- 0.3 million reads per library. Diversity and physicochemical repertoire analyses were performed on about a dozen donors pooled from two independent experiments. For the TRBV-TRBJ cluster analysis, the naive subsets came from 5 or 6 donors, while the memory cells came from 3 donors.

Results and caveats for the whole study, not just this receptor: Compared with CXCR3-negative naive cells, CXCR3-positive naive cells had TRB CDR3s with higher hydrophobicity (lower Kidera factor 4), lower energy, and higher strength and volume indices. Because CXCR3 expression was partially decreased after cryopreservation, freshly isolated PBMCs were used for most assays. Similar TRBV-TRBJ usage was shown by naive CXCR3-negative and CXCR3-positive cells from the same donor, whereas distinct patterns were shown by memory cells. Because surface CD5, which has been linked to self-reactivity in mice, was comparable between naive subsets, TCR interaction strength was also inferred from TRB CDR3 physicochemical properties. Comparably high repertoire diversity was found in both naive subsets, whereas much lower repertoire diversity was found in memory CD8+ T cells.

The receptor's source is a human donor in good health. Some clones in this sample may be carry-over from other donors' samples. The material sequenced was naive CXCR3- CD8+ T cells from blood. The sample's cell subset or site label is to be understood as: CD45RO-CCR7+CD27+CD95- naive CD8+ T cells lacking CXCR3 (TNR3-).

CDR3 loop: CASSLAQPRTGDTQYF. Recombination joined TRBV7-9 with TRBJ2-3. Taken from the germline V gene (reference sequence), the CDR1 and CDR2 loops are SEHNR and FQNEAQ. Including the terminal cysteine and phenylalanine, the CDR3 comprises 16 residues. No DNA is given.